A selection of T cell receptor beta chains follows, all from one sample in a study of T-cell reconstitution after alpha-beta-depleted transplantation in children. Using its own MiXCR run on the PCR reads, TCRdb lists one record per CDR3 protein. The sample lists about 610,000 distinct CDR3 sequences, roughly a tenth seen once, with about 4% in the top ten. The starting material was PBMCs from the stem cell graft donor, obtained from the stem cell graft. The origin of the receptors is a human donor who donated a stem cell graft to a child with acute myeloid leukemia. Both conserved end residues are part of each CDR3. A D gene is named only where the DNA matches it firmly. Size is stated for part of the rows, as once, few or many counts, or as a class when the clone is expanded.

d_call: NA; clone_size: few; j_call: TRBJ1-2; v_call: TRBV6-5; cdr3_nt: TGTGCCAGCAGTTACTCACGGTTTAACTATGGCTACACCTTC; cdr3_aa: CASSYSRFNYGYTF
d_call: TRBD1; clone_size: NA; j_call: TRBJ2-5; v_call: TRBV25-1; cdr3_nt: TGTGCCAGCAGTGACCCAGGGGGCGCGGAGACCCAGTACTTC; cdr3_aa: CASSDPGGAETQYF
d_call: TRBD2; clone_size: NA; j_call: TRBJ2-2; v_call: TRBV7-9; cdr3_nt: TGTGCCAGCAGCTCCCTAGCGGGCGGCGGGGAGCTGTTTTTT; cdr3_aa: CASSSLAGGGELFF
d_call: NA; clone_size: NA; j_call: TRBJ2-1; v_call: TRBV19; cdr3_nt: TGTGCCAGTAGTGGGGACAAGGGCTCCTACAATGAGCAGTTCTTC; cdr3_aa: CASSGDKGSYNEQFF
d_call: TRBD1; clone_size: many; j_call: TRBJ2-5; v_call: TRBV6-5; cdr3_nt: TGTGCCAGCAGTTACTCGAGGACAGGGGTGGAGACCCAGTACTTC; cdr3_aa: CASSYSRTGVETQYF
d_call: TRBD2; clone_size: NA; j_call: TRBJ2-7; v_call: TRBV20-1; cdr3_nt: TGCAGTGCTAGAGATCCGGGACTAGGGTTCCTTAAGATATACGAGCAGTACTTC; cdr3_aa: CSARDPGLGFLKIYEQYF
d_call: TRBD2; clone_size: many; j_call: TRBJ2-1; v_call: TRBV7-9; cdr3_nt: TGTGCCAGCAGCACAACACTAGGGCTAGCGGGTATATATGAGCAGTTCTTC; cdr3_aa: CASSTTLGLAGIYEQFF
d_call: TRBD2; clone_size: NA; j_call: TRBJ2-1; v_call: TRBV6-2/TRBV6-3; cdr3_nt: TGTGCCAGCAGTTTACTAGCGGAGGGGCTGAACAATGAGCAGTTCTTC; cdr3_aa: CASSLLAEGLNNEQFF
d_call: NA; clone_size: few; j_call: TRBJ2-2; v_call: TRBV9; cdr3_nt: TGTGCCAGCAGCGTAACGGGACCCCCCGGGGAGCTGTTTTTT; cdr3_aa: CASSVTGPPGELFF
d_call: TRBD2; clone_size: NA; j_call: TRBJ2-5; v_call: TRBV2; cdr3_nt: TGTGCCAGCAGTGTTGGCGGGAGAGTAGAGACCCAGTACTTC; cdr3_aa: CASSVGGRVETQYF
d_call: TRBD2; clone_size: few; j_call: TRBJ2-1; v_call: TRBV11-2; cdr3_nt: TGTGCCAGCAGCTCCACGACTAGCGGGAGATTCTACAATGAGCAGTTCTTC; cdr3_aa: CASSSTTSGRFYNEQFF
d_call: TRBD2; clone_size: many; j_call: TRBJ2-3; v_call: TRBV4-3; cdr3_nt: TGCGCCAGCAGCTTTCGGGCTAGCGGCAGCACAGATACGCAGTATTTT; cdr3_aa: CASSFRASGSTDTQYF
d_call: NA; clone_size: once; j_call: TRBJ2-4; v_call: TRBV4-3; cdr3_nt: TGCGCCAGCAGCCAAGATCCGAGCGGTCTGGGCAAAAACATTCAGTACTTC; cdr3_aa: CASSQDPSGLGKNIQYF
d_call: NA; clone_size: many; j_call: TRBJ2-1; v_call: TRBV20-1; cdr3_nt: TGCAGTGCTAGTTTCGGGACCATCGGCAATGAGCAGTTCTTC; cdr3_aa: CSASFGTIGNEQFF
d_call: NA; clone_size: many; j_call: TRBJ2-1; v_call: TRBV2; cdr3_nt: TGTGCCAGCAGGGCGTTTAGGGGTGAGCAGTTCTTC; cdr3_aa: CASRAFRGEQFF
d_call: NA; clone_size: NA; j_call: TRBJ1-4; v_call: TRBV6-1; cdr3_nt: TGTGCCAGCCGGCCCCAGGGGCAGGGAAAACTGTTTTTT; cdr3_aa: CASRPQGQGKLFF
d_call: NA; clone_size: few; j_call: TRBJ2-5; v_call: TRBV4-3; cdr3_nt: TGCGCCAGCAGCCAAGATATGCTAGGGGTTGGAGAGACCCAGTACTTC; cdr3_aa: CASSQDMLGVGETQYF
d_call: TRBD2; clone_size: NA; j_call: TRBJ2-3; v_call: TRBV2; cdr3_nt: TGTGCCAGCAGTGAAGGAGCGGGAGGTACAGATACGCAGTATTTT; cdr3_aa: CASSEGAGGTDTQYF
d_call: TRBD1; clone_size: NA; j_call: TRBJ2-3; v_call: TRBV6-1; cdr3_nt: TGTGCCAGCAGTCGCAACCCGGGACAGATTTCCACAGATACGCAGTATTTT; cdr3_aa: CASSRNPGQISTDTQYF
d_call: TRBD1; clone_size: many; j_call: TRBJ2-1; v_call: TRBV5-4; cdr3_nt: TGTGCCAGCAGCTGGGGACAGGGGGCCTACAATGAGCAGTTCTTC; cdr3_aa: CASSWGQGAYNEQFF
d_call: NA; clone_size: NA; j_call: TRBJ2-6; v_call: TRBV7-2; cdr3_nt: TGTGCCAGCAGCACGACAGGGACTTCTGGGGCCAACGTCCTGACTTTC; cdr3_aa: CASSTTGTSGANVLTF
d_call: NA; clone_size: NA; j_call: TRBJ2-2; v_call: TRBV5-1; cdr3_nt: TGCGCCAGCACAACCGAGCAGGGATTGAACACCGGGGAGCTGTTTTTT; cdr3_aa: CASTTEQGLNTGELFF
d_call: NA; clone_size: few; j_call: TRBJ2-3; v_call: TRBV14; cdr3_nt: TGTGCCAGCAGCGGTCTGGGTTCCATTAGAGATACGCAGTATTTT; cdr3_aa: CASSGLGSIRDTQYF
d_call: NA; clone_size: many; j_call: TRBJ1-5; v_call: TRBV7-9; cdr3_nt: TGTGCCAGCAGCTTAGCGGGCAGAGATCAGCCCCAGCATTTT; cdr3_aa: CASSLAGRDQPQHF
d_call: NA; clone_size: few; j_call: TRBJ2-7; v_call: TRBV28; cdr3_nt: TGTGCCAGCACCTCACCCGCGGCTTCATACTACGAGCAGTACTTC; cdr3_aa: CASTSPAASYYEQYF
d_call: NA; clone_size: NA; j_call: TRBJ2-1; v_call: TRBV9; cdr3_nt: TGTGCCAGCAGCGTCAATCGTCTCCCCAATGAGCAGTTCTTC; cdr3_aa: CASSVNRLPNEQFF
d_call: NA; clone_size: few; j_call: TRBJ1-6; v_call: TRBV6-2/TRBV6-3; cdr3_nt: TGTGCCAGCAGGATACACCTACTTTCACCCCTCCACTTT; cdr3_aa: CASRIHLLSPLHF
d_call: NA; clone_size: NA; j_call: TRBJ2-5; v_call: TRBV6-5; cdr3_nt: TGTGCCAGCAGTTACCTCAGGGGCTTCCAAGAGACCCAGTACTTC; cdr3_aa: CASSYLRGFQETQYF
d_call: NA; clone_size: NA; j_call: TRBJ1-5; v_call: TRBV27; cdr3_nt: TGTGCCAGCAGTTTCGGCAGGGCTTCCAATCAGCCCCAGCATTTT; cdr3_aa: CASSFGRASNQPQHF
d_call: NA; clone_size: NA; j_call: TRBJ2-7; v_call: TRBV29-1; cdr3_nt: TGCAGCGTTGAGGACGAGCAGTACTTC; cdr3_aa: CSVEDEQYF
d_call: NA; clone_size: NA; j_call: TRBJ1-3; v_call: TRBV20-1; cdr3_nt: TGCAGTGCTAGAGATTCGGGCAGGGGAGTCTCTGGAAACACCATATATTTT; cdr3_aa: CSARDSGRGVSGNTIYF
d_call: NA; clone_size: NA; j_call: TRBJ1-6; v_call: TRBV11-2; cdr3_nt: TGTGCCAGCAGCTTTAATTCACCCCTCCACTTT; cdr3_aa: CASSFNSPLHF
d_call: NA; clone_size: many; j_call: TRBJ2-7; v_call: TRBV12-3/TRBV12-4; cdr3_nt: TGTGCCAGCAGCTCTAACGGACTCCCGGAGCAGTACTTC; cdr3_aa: CASSSNGLPEQYF
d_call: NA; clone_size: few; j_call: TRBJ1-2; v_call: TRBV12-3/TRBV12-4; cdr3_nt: TGTGCCAGCAGTCCCCACCGGGACACTCAAGACTATGGCTACACCTTC; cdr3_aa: CASSPHRDTQDYGYTF
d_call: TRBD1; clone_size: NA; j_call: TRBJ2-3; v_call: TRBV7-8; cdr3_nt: TGTGCCAGCAGCCGGACAGGGGGACTCACAGATACGCAGTATTTT; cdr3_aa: CASSRTGGLTDTQYF
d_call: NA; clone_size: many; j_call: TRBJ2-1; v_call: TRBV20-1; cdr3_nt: TGCAGTGCTACTGCCTCGATATACAATGAGCAGTTCTTC; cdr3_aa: CSATASIYNEQFF
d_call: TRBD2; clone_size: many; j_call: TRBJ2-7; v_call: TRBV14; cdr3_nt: TGTGCCAGCAGCTCCCTAGCGGGAATCTACGAGCAGTACTTC; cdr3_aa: CASSSLAGIYEQYF
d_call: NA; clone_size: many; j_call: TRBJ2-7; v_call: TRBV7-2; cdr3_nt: TGTGCCAGCAGCTTATACAGCTACGAGCAGTACTTC; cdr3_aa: CASSLYSYEQYF
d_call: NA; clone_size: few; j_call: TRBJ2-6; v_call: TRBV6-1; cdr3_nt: TGTGCCAGCAGGGCGGGAAGGGCGTCCACAATACACGCCCTGACTTTC; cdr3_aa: CASRAGRASTIHALTF
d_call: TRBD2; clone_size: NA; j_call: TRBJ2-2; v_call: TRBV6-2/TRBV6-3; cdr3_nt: TGTGCCAGCAGTTCCCCGACTAGCGGGAGTGGCACCGGGGAGCTGTTTTTT; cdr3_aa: CASSSPTSGSGTGELFF